The entry that follows covers one TCR beta chain sequence. Its antigen target is currently unknown. No base-level quality is on record; no much larger clone is a single base apart. The sample's time point label, in plain terms: baseline before first vaccination. Samples from vaccinated people were obtained from the UK trials COV001 and COV002, which included a single-blind randomized controlled phase 2/3 trial of AZD1222 (ChAdOx1 nCoV-19) in healthy adults. Trial participant PBMC samples were collected at day 0 and day 28 after the second dose for TCRbeta chain sequencing. The CDR3 goes from the cysteine to the phenylalanine over 13 residues. Only the CDR3 part of the read is kept: 39 bases, read in frame from the first base. The germline ends are 14 bases apart after V is trimmed by 6 bases and J by 8 bases. CDR1 and CDR2, per the germline V gene, are SNHLY and FYNNEI. The data belong to a study of T cell responses to AZD1222 COVID-19 vaccine (dated by TCRdb to the early 2020s). Regarding the complete study: Because spike-specific TCR depth and breadth did not differ between the two schedules, AZD1222 recipients who got a second dose at roughly 4 weeks were pooled with those who got a second dose at roughly 12 weeks. Enrollment into the trials was organized by age into subgroups of 18-55, 56-69 and 70-plus years, and those subgroups contained roughly 150, 30 and 60 TCR-sequenced participants, respectively. TCR sequencing covered 233 trial participants: nearly 210 given two doses of AZD1222 and around 25 given two doses of MenACWY control vaccine.

Broader findings and caveats from the paper: No day 14 peak-response samples were available, so repertoires were characterized only after the peak T cell response. After two AZD1222 doses, spike-specific TCR breadth and depth were significantly higher than at day 0 and than in MenACWY recipients. In the small 56-69-year group, the increase in depth fell short of significance, most likely because of low power. Participants were mostly white British, with more females than males. The authors suggested clonal diversity may have been underestimated. The whole spike protein was spanned by vaccine-associated CD4 TCRs, and dominant responses were seen in regions 160-218 and 743-854. Only 5 to 7 AZD1222 recipients were SARS-CoV-2 seropositive at baseline, limiting conclusions about previously exposed vaccinees. Nearly half of unique spike-specific TCRs reportedly recognized epitopes outside regions mutated in the B.1.351 and B.1.1.7 variants.

The CDR3 regions of human TCRbeta chains were analyzed by immunosequencing. As for the original processing: TCRs in the repertoires were compared against a reference library of SARS-CoV-2-specific TCRs that had been generated with the MIRA antigen-specificity platform. Breadth meant the fraction of unique TCRs that were SARS-CoV-2-associated, whereas depth meant the fraction of total T cells that were SARS-CoV-2-associated. Using the MIRA data, each spike-specific TCR was mapped to the spike region that the TCR reacts to and placed in a CD4 or CD8 class. Log10-transformed breadth and depth values were compared by one-way ANOVA with Sidak's multiple comparisons tests. Drawn from immuneACCESS, this table holds only the in-frame rearrangements with V and J called that TCRdb kept. Clones are partly lost; checked studies trace under half to an unresolved V gene and leave the rest unexplained. The V and J calls and clone size are taken from that table; D and trimming were inferred from the DNA. Across this sample there are roughly 120,000 clones, with about 90% seen only once. Around 7.5% of the sample goes to the ten largest clones.

This sequence uses TRBV2 and TRBJ1-3; TRBD1 is possibly the D segment (6 matching bases). The sample was peripheral blood, taken on day 0 of AZD1222 vaccination. The sequence came from an adult in good health. The CDR3 reads CASRRQDGYTIYF. The DNA is as follows: TGTGCCAGCAGGCGACAGGATGGGTACACCATATATTTT. When the CDR3 is completed using the reference TRBV2 and TRBJ1-3 genes on either side, the full variable domain is EPEVTQTPSHQVTQMGQEVILRCVPISNHLYFYWYRQILGQKVEFLVSFYNNEISEKSEIFDDQFSVERPDGSNFTLKIRSTKLEDSAMYFCASRRQDGYTIYFGEGSWLTVV.